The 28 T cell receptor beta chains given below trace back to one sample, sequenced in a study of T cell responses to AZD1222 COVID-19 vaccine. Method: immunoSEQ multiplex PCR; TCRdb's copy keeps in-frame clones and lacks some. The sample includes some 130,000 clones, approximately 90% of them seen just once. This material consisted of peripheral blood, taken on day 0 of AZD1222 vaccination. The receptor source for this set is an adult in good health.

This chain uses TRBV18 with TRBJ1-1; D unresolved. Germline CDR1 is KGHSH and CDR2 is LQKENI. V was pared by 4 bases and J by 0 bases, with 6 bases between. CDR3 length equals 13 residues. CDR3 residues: CASSRTVNTEAFF. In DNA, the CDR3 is TGTGCCAGCTCACGCACAGTGAACACTGAAGCTTTCTTT.

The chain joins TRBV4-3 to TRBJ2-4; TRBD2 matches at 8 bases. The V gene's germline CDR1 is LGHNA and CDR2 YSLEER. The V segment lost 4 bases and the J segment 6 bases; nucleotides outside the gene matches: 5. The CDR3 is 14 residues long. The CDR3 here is CASSPGRGSNIQYF. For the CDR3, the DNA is TGCGCCAGCAGCCCCGGGAGGGGGTCAAACATTCAGTACTTC.

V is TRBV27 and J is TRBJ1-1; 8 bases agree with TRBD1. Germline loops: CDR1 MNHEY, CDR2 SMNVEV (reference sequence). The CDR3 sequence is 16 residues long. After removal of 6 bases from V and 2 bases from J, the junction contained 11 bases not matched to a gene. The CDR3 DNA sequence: TGTGCCAGCAGAGGGCGGCGGGGGACAGGTAACACTGAAGCTTTCTTT. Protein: CASRGRRGTGNTEAFF.

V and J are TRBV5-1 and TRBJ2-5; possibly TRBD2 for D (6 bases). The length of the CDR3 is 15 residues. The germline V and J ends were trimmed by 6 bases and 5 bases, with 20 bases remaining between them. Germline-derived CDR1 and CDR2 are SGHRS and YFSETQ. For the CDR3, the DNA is TGCGCCAGCATTCGAACAGCGGGTCGTATTGAGACCCAGTACTTC. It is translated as CASIRTAGRIETQYF.

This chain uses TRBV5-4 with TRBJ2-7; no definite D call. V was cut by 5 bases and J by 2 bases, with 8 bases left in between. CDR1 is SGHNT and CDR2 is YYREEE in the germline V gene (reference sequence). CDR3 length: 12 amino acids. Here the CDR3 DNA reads TGTGCCAGCAGTCTAACCCCCTACGAGCAGTACTTC. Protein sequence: CASSLTPYEQYF.

The chain's CDR3 is CASSYTPDRAFF. DNA for the CDR3: TGTGCCAGCAGCTACACCCCGGACAGAGCTTTCTTT. The chain uses TRBV12-3 or TRBV12-4 and TRBJ1-1; D possibly corresponds to TRBD1 (6 bases). Trimming removed 6 bases at V and 10 bases at J, with 15 bases between. The CDR3 runs to 12 residues.

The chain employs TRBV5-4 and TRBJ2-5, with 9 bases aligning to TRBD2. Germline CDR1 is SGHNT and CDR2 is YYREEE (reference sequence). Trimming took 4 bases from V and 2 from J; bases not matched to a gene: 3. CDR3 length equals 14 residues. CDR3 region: CASSELAGQETQYF. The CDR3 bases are TGTGCCAGCAGCGAACTAGCGGGTCAAGAGACCCAGTACTTC.

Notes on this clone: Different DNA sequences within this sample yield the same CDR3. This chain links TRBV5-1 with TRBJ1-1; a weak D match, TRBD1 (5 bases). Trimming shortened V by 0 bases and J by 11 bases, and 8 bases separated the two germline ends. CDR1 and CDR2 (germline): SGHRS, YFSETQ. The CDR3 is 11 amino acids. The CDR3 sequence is CASSLGGEAFF. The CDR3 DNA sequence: TGCGCCAGCAGCTTGGGAGGGGAGGCTTTCTTT. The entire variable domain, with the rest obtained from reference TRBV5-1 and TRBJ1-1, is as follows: KAGVTQTPRYLIKTRGQQVTLSCSPISGHRSVSWYQQTPGQGLQFLFEYFSETQRNKGNFPGRFSGRQFSNSRSEMNVSTLELGDSALYLCASSLGGEAFFGQGTRLTVV.

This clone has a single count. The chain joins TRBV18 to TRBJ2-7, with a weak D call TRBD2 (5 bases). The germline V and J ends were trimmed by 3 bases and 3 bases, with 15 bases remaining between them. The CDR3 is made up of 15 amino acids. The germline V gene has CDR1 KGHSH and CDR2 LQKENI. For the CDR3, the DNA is TGTGCCAGCTCACCCAGGTCGGGAAATGGCTACGAGCAGTACTTC. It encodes CASSPRSGNGYEQYF. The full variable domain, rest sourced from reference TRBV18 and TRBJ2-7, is NAGVMQNPRHLVRRRGQEARLRCSPMKGHSHVYWYRQLPEEGLKFMVYLQKENIIDESGMPKERFSAEFPKEGPSILRIQQVVRGDSAAYFCASSPRSGNGYEQYFGPGTRLTVT.

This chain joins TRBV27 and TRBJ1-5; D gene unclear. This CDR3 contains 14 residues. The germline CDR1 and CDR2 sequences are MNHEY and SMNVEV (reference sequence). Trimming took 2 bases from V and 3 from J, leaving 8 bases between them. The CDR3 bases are TGTGCCAGCAGTTTAGCCGGGTTCAATCAGCCCCAGCATTTT. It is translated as CASSLAGFNQPQHF.

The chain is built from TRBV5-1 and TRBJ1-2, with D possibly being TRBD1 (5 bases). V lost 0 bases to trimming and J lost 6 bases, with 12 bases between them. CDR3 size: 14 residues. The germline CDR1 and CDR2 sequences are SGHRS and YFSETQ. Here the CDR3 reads CASSLGDSRHGYTF. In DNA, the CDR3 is TGCGCCAGCAGCTTGGGTGACAGTAGACATGGCTACACCTTC.

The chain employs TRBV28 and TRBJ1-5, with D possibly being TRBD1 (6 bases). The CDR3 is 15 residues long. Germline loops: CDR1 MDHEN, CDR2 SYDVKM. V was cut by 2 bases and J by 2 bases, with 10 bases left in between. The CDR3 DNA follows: TGTGCCAGCAGTTTAAGGGGGGTGGGCAATCAGCCCCAGCATTTT. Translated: CASSLRGVGNQPQHF.

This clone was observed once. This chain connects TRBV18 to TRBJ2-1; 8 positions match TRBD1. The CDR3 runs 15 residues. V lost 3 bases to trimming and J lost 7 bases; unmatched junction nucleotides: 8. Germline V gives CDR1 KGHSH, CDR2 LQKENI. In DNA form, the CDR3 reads TGTGCCAGCTCACCGAGGACAGGGAAGATAAATGAGCAGTTCTTC. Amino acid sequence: CASSPRTGKINEQFF.

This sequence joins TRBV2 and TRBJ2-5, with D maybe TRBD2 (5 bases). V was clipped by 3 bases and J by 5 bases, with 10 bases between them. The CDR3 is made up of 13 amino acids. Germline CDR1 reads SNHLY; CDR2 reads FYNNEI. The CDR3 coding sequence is TGTGCCAGCAGTGATACGGGGTGGGAGACCCAGTACTTC. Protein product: CASSDTGWETQYF. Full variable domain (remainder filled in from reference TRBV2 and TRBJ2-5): EPEVTQTPSHQVTQMGQEVILRCVPISNHLYFYWYRQILGQKVEFLVSFYNNEISEKSEIFDDQFSVERPDGSNFTLKIRSTKLEDSAMYFCASSDTGWETQYFGPGTRLLVL.

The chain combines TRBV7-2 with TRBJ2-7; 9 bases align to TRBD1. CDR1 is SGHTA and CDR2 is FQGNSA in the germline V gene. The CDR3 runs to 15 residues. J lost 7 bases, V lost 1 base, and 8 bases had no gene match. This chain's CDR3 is CASSLDRGPLLEQYF. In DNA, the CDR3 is TGTGCCAGCAGCTTAGACAGGGGGCCCCTCCTAGAGCAGTACTTC.

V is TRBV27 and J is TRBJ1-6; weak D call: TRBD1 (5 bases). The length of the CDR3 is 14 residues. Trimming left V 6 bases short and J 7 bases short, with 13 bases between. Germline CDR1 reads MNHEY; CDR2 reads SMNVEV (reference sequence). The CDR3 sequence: CASRSGTGNSPLHF. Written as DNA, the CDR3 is TGTGCCAGCAGAAGCGGGACGGGGAATTCACCCCTCCACTTT.

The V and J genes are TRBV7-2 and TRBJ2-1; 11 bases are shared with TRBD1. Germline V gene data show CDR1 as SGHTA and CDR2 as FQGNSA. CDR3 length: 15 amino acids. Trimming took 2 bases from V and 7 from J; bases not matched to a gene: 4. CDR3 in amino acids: CASSLWTGGRNEQFF. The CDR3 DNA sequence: TGTGCCAGCAGCTTATGGACAGGGGGCAGGAATGAGCAGTTCTTC.

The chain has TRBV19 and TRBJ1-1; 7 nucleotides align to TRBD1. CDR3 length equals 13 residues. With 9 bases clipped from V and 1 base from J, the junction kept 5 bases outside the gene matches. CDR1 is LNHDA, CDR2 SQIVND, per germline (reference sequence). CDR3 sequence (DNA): TGTGCCAGCGGCGACAGGGCGAACACTGAAGCTTTCTTT. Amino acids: CASGDRANTEAFF.

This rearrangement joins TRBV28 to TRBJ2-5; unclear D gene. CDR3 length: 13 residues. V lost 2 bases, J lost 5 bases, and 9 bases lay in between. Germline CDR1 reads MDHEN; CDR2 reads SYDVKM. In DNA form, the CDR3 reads TGTGCCAGCAGTTTACCGTCCCGGGAGACCCAGTACTTC. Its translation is CASSLPSRETQYF.

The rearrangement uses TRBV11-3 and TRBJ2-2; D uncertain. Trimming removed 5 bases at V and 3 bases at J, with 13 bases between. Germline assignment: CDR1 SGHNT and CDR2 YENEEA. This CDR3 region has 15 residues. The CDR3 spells CASSLSGSHTGELFF. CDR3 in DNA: TGTGCCAGCAGCCTGTCCGGGTCACACACCGGGGAGCTGTTTTTT.

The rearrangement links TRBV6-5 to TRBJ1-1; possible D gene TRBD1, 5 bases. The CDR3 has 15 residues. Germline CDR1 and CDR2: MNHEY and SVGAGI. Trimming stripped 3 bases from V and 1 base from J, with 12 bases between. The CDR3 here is CASSYFRQGNTEAFF. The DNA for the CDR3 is TGTGCCAGCAGTTATTTTCGCCAGGGGAACACTGAAGCTTTCTTT.

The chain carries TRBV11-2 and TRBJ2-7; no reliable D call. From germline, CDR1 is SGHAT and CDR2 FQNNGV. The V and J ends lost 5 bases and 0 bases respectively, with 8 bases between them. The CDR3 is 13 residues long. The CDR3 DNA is TGTGCCAGCAGCCGGACGGACTCCTACGAGCAGTACTTC. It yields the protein CASSRTDSYEQYF. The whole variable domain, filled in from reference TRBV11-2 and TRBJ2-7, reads EAGVAQSPRYKIIEKRQSVAFWCNPISGHATLYWYQQILGQGPKLLIQFQNNGVVDDSQLPKDRFSAERLKGVDSTLKIQPAKLEDSAVYLCASSRTDSYEQYFGPGTRLTVT.

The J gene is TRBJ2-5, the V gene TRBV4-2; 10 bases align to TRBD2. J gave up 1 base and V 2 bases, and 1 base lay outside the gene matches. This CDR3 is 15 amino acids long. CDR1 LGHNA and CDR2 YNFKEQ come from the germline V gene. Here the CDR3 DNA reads TGTGCCAGCAGCCAATTAGCGGGGGGCCAAGAGACCCAGTACTTC. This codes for CASSQLAGGQETQYF.

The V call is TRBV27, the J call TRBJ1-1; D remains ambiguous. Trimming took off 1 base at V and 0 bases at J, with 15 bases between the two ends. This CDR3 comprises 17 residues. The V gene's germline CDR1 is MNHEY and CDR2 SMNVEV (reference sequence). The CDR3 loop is CASSLYRREQLNTEAFF. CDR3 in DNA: TGTGCCAGCAGTTTATACCGCCGGGAGCAGTTGAACACTGAAGCTTTCTTT.

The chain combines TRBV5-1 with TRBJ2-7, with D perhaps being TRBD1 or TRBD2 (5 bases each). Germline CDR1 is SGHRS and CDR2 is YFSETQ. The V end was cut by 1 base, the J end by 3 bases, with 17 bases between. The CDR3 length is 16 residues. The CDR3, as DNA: TGCGCCAGCAGCTTGCCGTGGGACGGCTATCTCTACGAGCAGTACTTC. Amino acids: CASSLPWDGYLYEQYF.

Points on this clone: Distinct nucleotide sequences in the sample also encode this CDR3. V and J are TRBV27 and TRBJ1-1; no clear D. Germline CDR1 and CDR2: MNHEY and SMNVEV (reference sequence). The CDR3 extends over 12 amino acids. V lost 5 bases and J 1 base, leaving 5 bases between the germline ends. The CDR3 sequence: CASSRGNTEAFF. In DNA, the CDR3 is TGTGCCAGCAGTCGAGGGAACACTGAAGCTTTCTTT.

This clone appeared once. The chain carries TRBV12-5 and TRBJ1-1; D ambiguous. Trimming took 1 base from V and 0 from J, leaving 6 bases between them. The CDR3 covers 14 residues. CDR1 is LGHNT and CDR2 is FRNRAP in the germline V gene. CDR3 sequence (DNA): TGTGCTAGTGGTTTGGGGCAAATGAACACTGAAGCTTTCTTT. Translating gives CASGLGQMNTEAFF.

DNA of the CDR3: TGCGCCAGCAGCCAAGATGGGCAGGGGAGGACTGGCTACACCTTC. It is translated as CASSQDGQGRTGYTF. The chain recombines TRBV4-3 with TRBJ1-2; possibly TRBD1 for D (6 bases). The V end lost 0 bases, the J end lost 7 bases, and 15 bases lay between the germline ends. The CDR3 is made up of 15 amino acids. Germline loops: CDR1 LGHNA, CDR2 YSLEER.